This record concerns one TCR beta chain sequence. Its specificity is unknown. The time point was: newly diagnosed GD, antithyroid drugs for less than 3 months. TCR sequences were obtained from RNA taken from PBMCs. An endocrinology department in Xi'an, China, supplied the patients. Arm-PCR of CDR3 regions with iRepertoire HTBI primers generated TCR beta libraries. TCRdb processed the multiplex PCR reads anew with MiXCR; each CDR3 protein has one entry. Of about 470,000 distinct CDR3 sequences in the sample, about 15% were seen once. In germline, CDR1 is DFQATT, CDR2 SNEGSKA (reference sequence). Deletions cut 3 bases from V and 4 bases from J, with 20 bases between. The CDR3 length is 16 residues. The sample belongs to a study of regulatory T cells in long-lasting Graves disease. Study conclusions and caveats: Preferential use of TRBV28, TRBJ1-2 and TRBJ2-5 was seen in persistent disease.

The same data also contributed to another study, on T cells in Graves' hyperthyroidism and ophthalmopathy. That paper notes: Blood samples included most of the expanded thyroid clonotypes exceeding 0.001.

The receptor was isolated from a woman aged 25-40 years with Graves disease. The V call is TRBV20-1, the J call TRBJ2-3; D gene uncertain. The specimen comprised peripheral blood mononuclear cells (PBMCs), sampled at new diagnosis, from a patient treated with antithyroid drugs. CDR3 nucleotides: TGCAGTGCTAGCCCCTCCCCCGCCGGGCCCCCAGATACGCAGTATTTT. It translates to CSASPSPAGPPDTQYF.